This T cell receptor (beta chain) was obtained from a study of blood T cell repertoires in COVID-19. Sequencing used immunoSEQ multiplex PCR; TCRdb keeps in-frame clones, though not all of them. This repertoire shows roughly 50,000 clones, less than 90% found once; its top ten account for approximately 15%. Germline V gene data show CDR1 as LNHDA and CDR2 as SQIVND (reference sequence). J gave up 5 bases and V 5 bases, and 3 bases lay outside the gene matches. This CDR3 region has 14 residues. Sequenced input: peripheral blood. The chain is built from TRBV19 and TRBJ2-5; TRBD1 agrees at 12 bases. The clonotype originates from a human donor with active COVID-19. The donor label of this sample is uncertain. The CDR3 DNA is TGTGCCAGTAGTGGGACAGGGGGCTTGGAGACCCAGTACTTC. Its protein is CASSGTGGLETQYF.